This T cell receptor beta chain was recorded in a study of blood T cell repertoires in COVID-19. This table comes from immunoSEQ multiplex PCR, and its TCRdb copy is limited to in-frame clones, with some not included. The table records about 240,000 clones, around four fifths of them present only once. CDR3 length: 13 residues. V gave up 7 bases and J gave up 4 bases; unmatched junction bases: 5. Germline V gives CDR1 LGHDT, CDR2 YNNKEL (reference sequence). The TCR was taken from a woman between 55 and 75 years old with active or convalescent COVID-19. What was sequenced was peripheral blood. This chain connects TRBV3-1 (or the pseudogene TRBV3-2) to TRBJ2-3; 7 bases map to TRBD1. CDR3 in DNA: TGTGCCAGCAACTTCCAGGGGGCAGATACGCAGTATTTT. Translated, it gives CASNFQGADTQYF.